This TCR beta chain is from a study of blood T cells in healthy people across ages. Note on this clonotype: Its matching antigen is unknown.

Looked up from germline, CDR1 is SQVTM and CDR2 is ANQGSEA. CDR3 length: 17 residues. The V gene lost 1 base and the J gene lost 0 bases, with 16 bases spanning the gap. Study conclusions and caveats: Comparison with aged donors showed that long-lived donors had more naive CD4+ cells and higher diversity. Donor CMV status was unknown, possibly confounding expanded clonotype changes.

It was with a sample-barcoded 5' primer and a J-beta primer mix that a second PCR of about 6 to 11 cycles was run. TCRdb re-called the 5' RACE reads through MiXCR, storing one row per CDR3 protein. Here the sample spans approximately 800,000 distinct CDR3 sequences, roughly 50% being singletons. The sequenced sample was blood. The clonotype originates from a man in his forties in good health. The chain joins TRBV29-1 to TRBJ2-4; perhaps TRBD2 as D (5 bases). DNA of the CDR3: TGCAGCGTTGAAGTTCGGACGCCAGGACTAGCCAAAAACATTCAGTACTTC. As protein: CSVEVRTPGLAKNIQYF.